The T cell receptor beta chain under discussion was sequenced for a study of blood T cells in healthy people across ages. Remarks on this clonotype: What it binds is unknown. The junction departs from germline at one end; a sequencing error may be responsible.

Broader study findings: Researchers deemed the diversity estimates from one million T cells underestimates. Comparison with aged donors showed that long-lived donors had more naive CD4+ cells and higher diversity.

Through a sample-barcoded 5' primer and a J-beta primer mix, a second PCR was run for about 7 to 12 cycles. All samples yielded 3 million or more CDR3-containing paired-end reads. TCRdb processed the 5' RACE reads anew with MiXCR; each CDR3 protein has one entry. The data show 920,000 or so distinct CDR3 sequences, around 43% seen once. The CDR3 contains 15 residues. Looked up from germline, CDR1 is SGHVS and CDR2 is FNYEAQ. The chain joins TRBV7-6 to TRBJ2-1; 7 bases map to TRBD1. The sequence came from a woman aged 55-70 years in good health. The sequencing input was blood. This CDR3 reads CASSLRQGPYSEQFF. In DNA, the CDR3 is TGTGCCAGCAGCCTGAGACAGGGACCCTACAGTGAGCAGTTCTTC.